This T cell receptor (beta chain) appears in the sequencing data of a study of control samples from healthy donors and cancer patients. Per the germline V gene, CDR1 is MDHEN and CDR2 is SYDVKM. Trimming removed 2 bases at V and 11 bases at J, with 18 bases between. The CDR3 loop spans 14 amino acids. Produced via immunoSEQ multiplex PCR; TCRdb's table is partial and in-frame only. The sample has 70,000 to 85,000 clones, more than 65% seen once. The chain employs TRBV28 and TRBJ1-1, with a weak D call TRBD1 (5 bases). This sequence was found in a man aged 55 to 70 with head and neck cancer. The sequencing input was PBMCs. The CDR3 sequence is CASSLGQGGLLAFF. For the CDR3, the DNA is TGTGCCAGCAGTTTAGGGCAGGGTGGGCTGTTGGCTTTCTTT.